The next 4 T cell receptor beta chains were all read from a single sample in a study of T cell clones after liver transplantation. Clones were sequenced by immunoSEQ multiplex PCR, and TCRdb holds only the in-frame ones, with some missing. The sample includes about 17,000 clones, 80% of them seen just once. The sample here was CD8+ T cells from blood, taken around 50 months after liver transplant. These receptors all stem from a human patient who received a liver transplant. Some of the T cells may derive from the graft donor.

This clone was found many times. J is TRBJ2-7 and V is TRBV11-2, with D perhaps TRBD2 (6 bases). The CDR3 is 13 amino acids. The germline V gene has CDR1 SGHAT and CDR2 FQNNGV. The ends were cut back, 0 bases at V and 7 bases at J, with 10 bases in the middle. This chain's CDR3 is CASSLELAAEQYF. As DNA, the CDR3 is TGTGCCAGCAGCTTAGAACTAGCAGCAGAGCAGTACTTC.

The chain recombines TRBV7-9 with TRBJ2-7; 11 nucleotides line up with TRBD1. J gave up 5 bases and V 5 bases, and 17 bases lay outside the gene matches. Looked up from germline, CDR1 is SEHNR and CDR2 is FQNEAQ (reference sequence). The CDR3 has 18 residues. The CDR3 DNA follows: TGTGCCAGCAGCCCAGACGCGGCCCGGGGACAGGGGGACCACGAGCAGTACTTC. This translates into CASSPDAARGQGDHEQYF.

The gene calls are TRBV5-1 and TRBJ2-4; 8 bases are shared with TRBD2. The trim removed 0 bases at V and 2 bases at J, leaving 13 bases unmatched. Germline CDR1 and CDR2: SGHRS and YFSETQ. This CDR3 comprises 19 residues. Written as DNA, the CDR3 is TGCGCCAGCAGCTTGGGGGCGGGAGGCCTTGTCTTTCCCAAAAACATTCAGTACTTC. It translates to CASSLGAGGLVFPKNIQYF.

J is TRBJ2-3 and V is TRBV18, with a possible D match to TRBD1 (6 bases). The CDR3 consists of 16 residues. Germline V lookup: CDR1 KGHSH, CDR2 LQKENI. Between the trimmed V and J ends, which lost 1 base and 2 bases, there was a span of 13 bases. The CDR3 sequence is CASSPRDKPSTDTQYF. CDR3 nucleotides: TGTGCCAGCTCACCACGGGACAAACCTTCCACAGATACGCAGTATTTT.